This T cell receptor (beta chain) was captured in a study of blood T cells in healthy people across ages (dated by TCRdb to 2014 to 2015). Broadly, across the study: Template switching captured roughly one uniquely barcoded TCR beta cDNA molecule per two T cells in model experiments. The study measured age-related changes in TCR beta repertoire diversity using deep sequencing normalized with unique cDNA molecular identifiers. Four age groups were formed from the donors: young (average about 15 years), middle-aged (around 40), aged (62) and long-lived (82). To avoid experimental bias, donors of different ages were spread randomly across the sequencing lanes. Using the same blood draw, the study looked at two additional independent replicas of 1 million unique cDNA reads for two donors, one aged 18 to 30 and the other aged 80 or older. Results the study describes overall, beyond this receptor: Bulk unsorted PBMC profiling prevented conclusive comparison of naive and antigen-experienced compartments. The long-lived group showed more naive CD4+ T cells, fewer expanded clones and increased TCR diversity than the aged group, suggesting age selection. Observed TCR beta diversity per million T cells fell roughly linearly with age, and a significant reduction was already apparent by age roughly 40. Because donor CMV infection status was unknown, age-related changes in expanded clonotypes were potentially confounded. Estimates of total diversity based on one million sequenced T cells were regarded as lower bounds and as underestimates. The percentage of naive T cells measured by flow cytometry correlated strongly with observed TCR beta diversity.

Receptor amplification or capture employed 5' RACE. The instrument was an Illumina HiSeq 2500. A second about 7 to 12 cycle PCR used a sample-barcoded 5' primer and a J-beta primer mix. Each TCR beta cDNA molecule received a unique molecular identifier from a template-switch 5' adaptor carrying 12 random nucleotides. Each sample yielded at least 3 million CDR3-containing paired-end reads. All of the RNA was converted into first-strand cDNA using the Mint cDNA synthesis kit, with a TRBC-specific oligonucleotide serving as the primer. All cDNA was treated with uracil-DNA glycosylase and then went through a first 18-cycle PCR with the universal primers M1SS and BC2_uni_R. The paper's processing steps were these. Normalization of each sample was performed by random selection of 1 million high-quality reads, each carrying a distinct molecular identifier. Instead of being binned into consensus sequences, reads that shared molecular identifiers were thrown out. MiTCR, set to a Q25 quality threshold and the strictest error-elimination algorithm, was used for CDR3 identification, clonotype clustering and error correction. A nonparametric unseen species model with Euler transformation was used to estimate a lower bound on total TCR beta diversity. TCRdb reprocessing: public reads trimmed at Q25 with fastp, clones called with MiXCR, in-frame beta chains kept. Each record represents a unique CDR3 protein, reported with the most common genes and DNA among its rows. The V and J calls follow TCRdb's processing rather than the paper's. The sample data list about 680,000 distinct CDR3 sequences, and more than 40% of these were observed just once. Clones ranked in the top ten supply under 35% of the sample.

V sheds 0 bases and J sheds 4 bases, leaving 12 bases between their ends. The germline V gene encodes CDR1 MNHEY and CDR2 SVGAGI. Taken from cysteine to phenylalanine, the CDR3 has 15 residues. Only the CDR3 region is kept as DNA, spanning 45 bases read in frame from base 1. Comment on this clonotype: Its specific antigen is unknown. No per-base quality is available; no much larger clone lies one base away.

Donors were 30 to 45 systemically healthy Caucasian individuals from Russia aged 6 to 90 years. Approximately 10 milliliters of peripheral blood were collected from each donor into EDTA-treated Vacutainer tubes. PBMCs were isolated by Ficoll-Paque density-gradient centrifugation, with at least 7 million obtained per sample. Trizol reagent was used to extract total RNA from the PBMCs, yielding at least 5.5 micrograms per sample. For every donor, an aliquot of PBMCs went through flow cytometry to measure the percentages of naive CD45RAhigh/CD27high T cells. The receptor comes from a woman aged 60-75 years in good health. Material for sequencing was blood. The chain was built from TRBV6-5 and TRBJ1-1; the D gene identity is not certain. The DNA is TGTGCCAGCAGTTACTCCCAGGCGGCCGGCACTGAAGCTTTCTTT. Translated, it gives CASSYSQAAGTEAFF.